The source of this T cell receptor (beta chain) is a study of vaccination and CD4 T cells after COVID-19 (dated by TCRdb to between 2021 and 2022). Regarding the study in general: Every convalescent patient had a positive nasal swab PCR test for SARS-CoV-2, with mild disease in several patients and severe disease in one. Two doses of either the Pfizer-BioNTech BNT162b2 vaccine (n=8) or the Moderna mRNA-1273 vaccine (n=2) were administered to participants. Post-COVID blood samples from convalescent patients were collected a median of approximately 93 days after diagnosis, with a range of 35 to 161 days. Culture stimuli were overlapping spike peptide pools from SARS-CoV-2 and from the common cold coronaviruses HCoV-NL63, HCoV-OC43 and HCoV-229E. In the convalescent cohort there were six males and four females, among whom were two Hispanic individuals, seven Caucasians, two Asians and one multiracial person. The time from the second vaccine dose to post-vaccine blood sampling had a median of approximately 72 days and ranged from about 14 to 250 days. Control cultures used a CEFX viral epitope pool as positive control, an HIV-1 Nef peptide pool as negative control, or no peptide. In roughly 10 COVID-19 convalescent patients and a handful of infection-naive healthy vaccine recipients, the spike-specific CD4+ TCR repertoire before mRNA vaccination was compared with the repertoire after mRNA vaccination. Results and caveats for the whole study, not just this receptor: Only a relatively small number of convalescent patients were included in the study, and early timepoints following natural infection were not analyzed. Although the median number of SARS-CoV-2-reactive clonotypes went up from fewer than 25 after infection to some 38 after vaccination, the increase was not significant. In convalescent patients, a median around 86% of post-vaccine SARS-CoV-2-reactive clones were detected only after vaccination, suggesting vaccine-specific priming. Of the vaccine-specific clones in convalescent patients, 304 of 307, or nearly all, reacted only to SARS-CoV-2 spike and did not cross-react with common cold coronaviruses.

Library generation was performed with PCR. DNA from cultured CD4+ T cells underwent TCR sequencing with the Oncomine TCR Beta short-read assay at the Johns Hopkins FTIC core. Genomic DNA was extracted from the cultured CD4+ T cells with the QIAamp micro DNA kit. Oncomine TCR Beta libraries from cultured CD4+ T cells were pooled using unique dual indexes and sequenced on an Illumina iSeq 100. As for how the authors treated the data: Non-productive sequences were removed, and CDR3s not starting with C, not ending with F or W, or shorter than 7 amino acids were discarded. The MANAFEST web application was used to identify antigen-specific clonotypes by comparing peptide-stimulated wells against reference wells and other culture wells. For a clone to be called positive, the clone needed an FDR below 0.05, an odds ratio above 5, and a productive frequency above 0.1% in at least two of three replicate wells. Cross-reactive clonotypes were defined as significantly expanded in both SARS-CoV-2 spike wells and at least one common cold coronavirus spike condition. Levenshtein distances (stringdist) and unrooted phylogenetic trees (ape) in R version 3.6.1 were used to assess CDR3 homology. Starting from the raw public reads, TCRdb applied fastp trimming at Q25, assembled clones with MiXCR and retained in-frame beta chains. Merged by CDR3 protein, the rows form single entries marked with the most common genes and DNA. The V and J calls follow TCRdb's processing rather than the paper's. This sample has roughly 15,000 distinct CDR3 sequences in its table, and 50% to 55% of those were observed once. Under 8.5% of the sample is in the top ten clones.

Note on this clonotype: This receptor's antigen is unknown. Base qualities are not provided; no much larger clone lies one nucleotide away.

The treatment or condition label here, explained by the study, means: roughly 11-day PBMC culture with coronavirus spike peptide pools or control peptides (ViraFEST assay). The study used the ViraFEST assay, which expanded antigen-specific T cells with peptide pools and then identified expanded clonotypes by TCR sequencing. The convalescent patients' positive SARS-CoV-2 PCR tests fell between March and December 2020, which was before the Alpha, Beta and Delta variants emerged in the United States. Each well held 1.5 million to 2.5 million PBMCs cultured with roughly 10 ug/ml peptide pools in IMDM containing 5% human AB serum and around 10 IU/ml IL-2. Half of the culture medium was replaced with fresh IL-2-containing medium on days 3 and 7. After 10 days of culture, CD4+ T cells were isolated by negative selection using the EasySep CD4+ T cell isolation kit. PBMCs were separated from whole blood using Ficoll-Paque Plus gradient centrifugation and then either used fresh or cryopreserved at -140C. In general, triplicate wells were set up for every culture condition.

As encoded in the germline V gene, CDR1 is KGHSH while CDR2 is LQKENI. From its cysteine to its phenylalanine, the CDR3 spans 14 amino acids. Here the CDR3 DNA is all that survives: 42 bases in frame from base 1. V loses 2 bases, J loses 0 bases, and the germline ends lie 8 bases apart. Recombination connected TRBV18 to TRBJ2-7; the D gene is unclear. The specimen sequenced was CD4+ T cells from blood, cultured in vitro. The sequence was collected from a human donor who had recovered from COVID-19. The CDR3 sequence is CASSPARFSYEQYF. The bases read TGTGCCAGCTCACCAGCGAGATTCTCCTACGAGCAGTACTTC.